Following are 7 T cell receptor beta chains from one sample sequenced in a study of cytomegalovirus exposure and HLA in healthy donors. Both 60 Vbeta primers and 13 Jbeta primers went into the PCR. This table comes from immunoSEQ multiplex PCR, and its TCRdb copy is limited to in-frame clones, with some not included. This table holds about 140,000 clones, 76% found once. The sequenced sample was PBMCs. The source is a man in his forties or fifties in good health and CMV-seronegative.

V usage is TRBV6-5 and J usage is TRBJ2-5; a possible D gene is TRBD1 (6 bases). The CDR3 spans 15 residues. The germline V gene has CDR1 MNHEY and CDR2 SVGAGI. Trimming took 2 bases from V and 2 from J, leaving 12 bases between them. The DNA for the CDR3 is TGTGCCAGCAGTTACACACAGGGAGTACAAGAGACCCAGTACTTC. This encodes CASSYTQGVQETQYF.

This chain links TRBV20-1 with TRBJ2-7; no definite D call. Germline V gene lookup returns CDR1 DFQATT and CDR2 SNEGSKA (reference sequence). The V end was cut by 2 bases, the J end by 4 bases, with 6 bases between. The CDR3 has 11 amino acids. The CDR3: CSARTSYEQYF. CDR3 nucleotide sequence: TGCAGTGCTAGAACGAGTTACGAGCAGTACTTC.

The chain links TRBV4-1 to TRBJ2-2, with TRBD2 as a possible D gene (6 bases). The length of the CDR3 is 16 residues. Germline lookup yields CDR1 MGHRA and CDR2 YSYEKL. Trimming shortened V by 3 bases and J by 1 base, and 12 bases separated the two germline ends. This chain's CDR3 is CASSQRLSGNTGELFF. CDR3 DNA sequence: TGCGCCAGCAGCCAGAGACTTAGCGGGAACACCGGGGAGCTGTTTTTT.

This clone was seen once. The chain links TRBV5-1 to TRBJ2-7, with 9 bases aligning to TRBD1. Germline values: CDR1 SGHRS, CDR2 YFSETQ. The V and J ends lost 1 base and 5 bases, in that order; junction bases with no gene match: 7. This CDR3 is built from 15 residues. CDR3 bases: TGCGCCAGCAGCTTGCAAACAGGGGGCGGGAACGAGCAGTACTTC. Translated: CASSLQTGGGNEQYF. Complete variable domain (other parts from reference TRBV5-1 and TRBJ2-7): KAGVTQTPRYLIKTRGQQVTLSCSPISGHRSVSWYQQTPGQGLQFLFEYFSETQRNKGNFPGRFSGRQFSNSRSEMNVSTLELGDSALYLCASSLQTGGGNEQYFGPGTRLTVT.

This clone has a single count. The chain carries TRBV30 and TRBJ2-7; D remains ambiguous. The V end was cut by 1 base, the J end by 0 bases, with 13 bases between. CDR1 and CDR2 from the germline V gene are GTSNPN and SVGIG (reference sequence). This CDR3 contains 15 residues. CDR3 sequence (DNA): TGTGCCTGGAGTGAAACGCGCCCGAGCTCCTACGAGCAGTACTTC. It yields the protein CAWSETRPSSYEQYF. Using reference TRBV30 and TRBJ2-7 for the parts outside the CDR3, the full variable domain is SQTIHQWPATLVQPVGSPLSLECTVEGTSNPNLYWYRQAAGRGLQLLFYSVGIGQISSEVPQNLSASRPQDRQFILSSKKLLLSDSGFYLCAWSETRPSSYEQYFGPGTRLTVT.

The genes are TRBV6-1 and TRBJ2-2; the D gene is possibly TRBD1 (5 bases). Germline CDR1 and CDR2: MNHNS and SASEGT. Trimming removed 4 bases from V and 3 bases from J, with 21 bases in between. The CDR3 totals 18 residues. This chain's CDR3 is CASSGIIHRQIYTGELFF. Written as DNA, the CDR3 is TGTGCCAGCAGTGGGATAATCCACAGGCAGATATACACCGGGGAGCTGTTTTTT.

CDR3 sequence (DNA): TGTGCCAGCAGCCGAGGGTCAACACAGCAGTTCTTC. This translates into CASSRGSTQQFF. The chain employs TRBV6-5 and TRBJ2-1; a possible D gene is TRBD2 (5 bases). The CDR3 sequence is 12 residues long. The V gene lost 6 bases and the J gene lost 11 bases, with 14 bases spanning the gap. From germline, CDR1 is MNHEY and CDR2 SVGAGI.